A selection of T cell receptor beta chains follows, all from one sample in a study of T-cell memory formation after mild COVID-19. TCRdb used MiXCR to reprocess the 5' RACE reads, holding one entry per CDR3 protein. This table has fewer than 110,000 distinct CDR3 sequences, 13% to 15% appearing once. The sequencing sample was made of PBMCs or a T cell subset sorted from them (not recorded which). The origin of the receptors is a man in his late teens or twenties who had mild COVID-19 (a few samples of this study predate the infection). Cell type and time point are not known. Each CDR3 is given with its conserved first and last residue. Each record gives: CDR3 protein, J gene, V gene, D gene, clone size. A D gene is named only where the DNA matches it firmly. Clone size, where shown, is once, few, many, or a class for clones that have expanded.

CASSPPPRLAGEQFF	TRBJ2-1	TRBV5-1	TRBD2	few
CASSPGVSTGSYEQYF	TRBJ2-7	TRBV7-6	NA	NA
CAWSGLGRTGELFF	TRBJ2-2	TRBV30	TRBD2	few
CASSGLADNEQYF	TRBJ2-7	TRBV5-5	NA	NA
CASSQVLAGAGFGELFF	TRBJ2-2	TRBV4-3	TRBD2	NA
CASSSPLKGDNEQFF	TRBJ2-1	TRBV7-9	NA	many
CASSYSGGGTDTQYF	TRBJ2-3	TRBV6-5	NA	NA
CASSVGTGAVSGYTF	TRBJ1-2	TRBV9	NA	few
CAGGQGSTEAFF	TRBJ1-1	TRBV6-6	TRBD1	NA
CASSWVTGELFF	TRBJ2-2	TRBV4-3	NA	NA
CASSLKGRRTGSEAFF	TRBJ1-1	TRBV7-6	TRBD1	NA
CASSLLQGAGNIQYF	TRBJ2-4	TRBV4-1	TRBD1	many
CASSAGGGRGNTIYF	TRBJ1-3	TRBV7-2	TRBD1	few
CASSYWEPNTGELFF	TRBJ2-2	TRBV6-2/TRBV6-3	NA	NA